Following are 16 T cell receptor beta chains from one sample sequenced in a study of T cells after yellow fever vaccination. TCRdb fed the 5' RACE reads into MiXCR, producing one record per CDR3 protein. The top ten hold more than 12% of the sample, which has 450,000 to 600,000 distinct CDR3 sequences, roughly 13% seen once. The source material was PBMCs, sampled on the day of the yellow fever booster vaccination. All receptors derive from a young man who received the YFV17D yellow fever vaccine.

There are a few counts of this clonotype. The chain recombines TRBV27 with TRBJ2-3; perhaps TRBD2 as D (5 bases). V lost 4 bases to trimming and J lost 0 bases, with 23 bases between them. Germline V CDR1 and CDR2: MNHEY, SMNVEV (reference sequence). There are 19 residues in the CDR3. As DNA, the CDR3 is TGTGCCAGCAGTTCAATCCTTATGGCGGAGGTCCCTAGCACAGATACGCAGTATTTT. It yields the protein CASSSILMAEVPSTDTQYF.

This clonotype was counted only a few times. J is TRBJ2-2 and V is TRBV15, with D possibly TRBD2 on 5 matching bases. V dropped 3 bases and J dropped 5 bases, with 13 bases sitting between them. CDR1 and CDR2 (germline): LNHNV, YYDKDF (reference sequence). The CDR3 consists of 15 residues. The DNA for the CDR3 is TGTGCCACCAGCAGTGACTTAGCGTCAACCGGGGAGCTGTTTTTT. Its translation is CATSSDLASTGELFF.

This clonotype occurred many times. This rearrangement joins TRBV4-3 to TRBJ2-1; the D is unclear. The CDR3 is 15 residues long. Germline V lookup: CDR1 LGHNA, CDR2 YSLEER. The V end was cut by 1 base, the J end by 9 bases, with 16 bases between. CDR3 nucleotide sequence: TGCGCCAGCAGCCAAGCCAACACAATCCGAAGTGAGCAGTTCTTC. It is translated as CASSQANTIRSEQFF.

The chain links TRBV15 to TRBJ2-5; D gene uncertain. V lost 0 bases and J lost 5, with 7 bases in between. The germline V gene encodes CDR1 LNHNV and CDR2 YYDKDF (reference sequence). The length of the CDR3 is 13 residues. CDR3 sequence reads: CATSRDKGETQYF. CDR3 coding DNA: TGTGCCACCAGCAGAGATAAAGGCGAGACCCAGTACTTC.

This chain uses TRBV28 with TRBJ1-5; maybe TRBD1 (5 bases). The V end lost 6 bases, the J end lost 7 bases, and 16 bases lay between the germline ends. The CDR3 is 14 residues long. CDR1 is MDHEN and CDR2 is SYDVKM in the germline V gene. The CDR3 bases are TGTGCCAGCAGCGTGACAGTTGGAGGGCAGCCCCAGCATTTT. Residues: CASSVTVGGQPQHF.

This sequence joins TRBV6-4 and TRBJ1-2; D remains ambiguous. The germline V and J ends were trimmed by 7 bases and 3 bases, with 9 bases remaining between them. The CDR3 length is 12 residues. Germline CDR1 is MRHNA and CDR2 is SNTAGT. This CDR3 reads CASKRTYYGYTF. CDR3 bases: TGTGCCAGCAAACGTACCTACTATGGCTACACCTTC.

This sequence joins TRBV20-1 and TRBJ2-7; D unclear. Germline CDR1 DFQATT, CDR2 SNEGSKA (reference sequence). The CDR3 loop spans 12 amino acids. V gave up 0 bases and J gave up 5 bases, with 8 bases separating them. DNA of the CDR3: TGCAGTGCTAGAGAGGGATCGGACGAGCAGTACTTC. Protein: CSAREGSDEQYF.

This sequence joins TRBV7-2 and TRBJ2-7; D may match TRBD1 or TRBD2 (5 bases each). This CDR3 spans 14 amino acids. Germline CDR1 reads SGHTA; CDR2 reads FQGNSA. Trimming pared 4 bases from V and 4 bases from J, leaving 14 bases between. CDR3 amino acids: CASSSQGGGYEQYF. CDR3 bases: TGTGCCAGCAGCTCCCAGGGCGGCGGGTACGAGCAGTACTTC. Looking up the rest from reference TRBV7-2 and TRBJ2-7 gives the full variable domain: GAGVSQSPSNKVTEKGKDVELRCDPISGHTALYWYRQSLGQGLEFLIYFQGNSAPDKSGLPSDRFSAERTGGSVSTLTIQRTQQEDSAVYLCASSSQGGGYEQYFGPGTRLTVT.

This clonotype appeared many times. The chain has TRBV5-6 and TRBJ2-1, with 9 bases matching TRBD2. Germline CDR1 and CDR2: SGHDT and YYEEEE. Unmatched junction bases numbered 10, after V lost 4 bases and J lost 8 bases. This CDR3 has 15 amino acids. The CDR3 sequence: CASSPAQREADEQFF. DNA of the CDR3: TGTGCCAGCAGCCCGGCCCAGCGGGAGGCAGATGAGCAGTTCTTC.

This clonotype turned up a few times. The CDR3 DNA reads TGTGCCAGCAGCCAAAATGCGGGAGACTACGAGCAGTACTTC. It yields the protein CASSQNAGDYEQYF. The chain is built from TRBV7-2 and TRBJ2-7; 7 bases fit TRBD2. Germline V CDR1 and CDR2: SGHTA, FQGNSA. The CDR3 extends over 14 amino acids. V dropped 5 bases and J dropped 3; count of bases not matched to a gene: 7. Filled out from reference TRBV7-2 and TRBJ2-7, the complete variable domain reads GAGVSQSPSNKVTEKGKDVELRCDPISGHTALYWYRQSLGQGLEFLIYFQGNSAPDKSGLPSDRFSAERTGGSVSTLTIQRTQQEDSAVYLCASSQNAGDYEQYFGPGTRLTVT.

In its sample, this clonotype was seen a few times. CDR3 amino acids: CASSILGGNTIYF. Here the CDR3 DNA reads TGTGCCAGTAGCATATTAGGAGGAAACACCATATATTTT. The V and J genes are TRBV19 and TRBJ1-3; no firm D call. CDR3 length: 13 residues. Germline CDR1 LNHDA, CDR2 SQIVND (reference sequence). With 6 bases removed from V and 4 bases from J, the gap between germline ends came to 10 bases.

This clonotype was found once. The chain employs TRBV18 and TRBJ2-3; a weak D match, TRBD2 (5 bases). This CDR3 spans 14 amino acids. Trimming shortened V by 7 bases and J by 4 bases, and 15 bases separated the two germline ends. The germline V gene has CDR1 KGHSH and CDR2 LQKENI. CDR3 sequence reads: CASLSGTSADTQYF. CDR3 DNA sequence: TGTGCCAGCTTGAGCGGCACAAGCGCAGATACGCAGTATTTT.

This chain joins TRBV7-2 and TRBJ2-1; D may match TRBD1 or TRBD2 (6 bases each). The germline gives CDR1 SGHTA, CDR2 FQGNSA. With 5 bases removed from V and 13 bases from J, the gap between germline ends came to 27 bases. This CDR3 region has 16 residues. The CDR3 sequence: CASSIQGSGQLGGQFF. DNA of the CDR3: TGTGCCAGCAGCATTCAAGGTTCAGGACAGTTGGGGGGCCAGTTCTTC. The complete variable domain, with remaining parts taken from reference TRBV7-2 and TRBJ2-1, reads GAGVSQSPSNKVTEKGKDVELRCDPISGHTALYWYRQSLGQGLEFLIYFQGNSAPDKSGLPSDRFSAERTGGSVSTLTIQRTQQEDSAVYLCASSIQGSGQLGGQFFGPGTRLTVL.

In its sample, this clonotype was seen a few times. V is TRBV12-3 or TRBV12-4 and J is TRBJ1-1, with D tentatively TRBD1 (5 bases). The CDR3 runs 14 residues. The V gene lost 2 bases and the J gene lost 4 bases, with 11 bases spanning the gap. The CDR3 protein is CASSLQGPATEAFF. Written as DNA, the CDR3 is TGTGCCAGCAGTTTACAGGGTCCCGCCACTGAAGCTTTCTTT.

This clonotype was seen a few times. This rearrangement joins TRBV4-1 to TRBJ2-1, with TRBD2 matching over 8 bases. Germline loops: CDR1 MGHRA, CDR2 YSYEKL. The CDR3 spans 15 residues. The V and J ends lost 3 bases and 6 bases, in that order; junction bases with no gene match: 7. This CDR3 is CASSHSSGTSNEQFF. Written as DNA, the CDR3 is TGCGCCAGCAGCCACAGCTCCGGGACTAGCAATGAGCAGTTCTTC.

This clonotype was counted at least ten times. V gene TRBV3-1 combines with J gene TRBJ2-1; no firm D call. Germline V lookup: CDR1 LGHDT, CDR2 YNNKEL (reference sequence). Trimming left V 1 base short and J 6 bases short, with 7 bases between. This CDR3 contains 13 residues. CDR3 sequence (DNA): TGTGCCAGCAGCCAAGGACGGCGCAATGAGCAGTTCTTC. Residues: CASSQGRRNEQFF.